This T cell receptor beta chain was observed in a study of shared clonotypes between healthy human individuals. Trimming cost V 5 bases and J 4 bases, with 12 bases left between them. Germline values: CDR1 SGHTA, CDR2 FQGNSA. The CDR3 runs 13 residues. The data were produced by immunoSEQ multiplex PCR, yet TCRdb's version contains in-frame clones alone and is incomplete. Counted here are some 630,000 clones, about two thirds occurring once; the ten biggest clones make up less than 2%. Of note for this clone: What it binds is unknown.

Study results and limitations: Investigators collected only blood, and repertoires in tissues likely differ. Clonotypes that were shared across four donors made up around 5% of naive CD4 clonotypes.

The receptor's source is a woman between 25 and 40 years old in good health. The rearrangement uses TRBV7-2 and TRBJ2-7; D possibly matches TRBD1 or TRBD2 (5 bases each). The specimen sequenced was memory CD4+ T cells sorted from blood. Subset denoted: CD45RA-negative fraction. CDR3 coding DNA: TGTGCCAGCAGCCCACCCTGGGGGTACGAGCAGTACTTC. This translates into CASSPPWGYEQYF.